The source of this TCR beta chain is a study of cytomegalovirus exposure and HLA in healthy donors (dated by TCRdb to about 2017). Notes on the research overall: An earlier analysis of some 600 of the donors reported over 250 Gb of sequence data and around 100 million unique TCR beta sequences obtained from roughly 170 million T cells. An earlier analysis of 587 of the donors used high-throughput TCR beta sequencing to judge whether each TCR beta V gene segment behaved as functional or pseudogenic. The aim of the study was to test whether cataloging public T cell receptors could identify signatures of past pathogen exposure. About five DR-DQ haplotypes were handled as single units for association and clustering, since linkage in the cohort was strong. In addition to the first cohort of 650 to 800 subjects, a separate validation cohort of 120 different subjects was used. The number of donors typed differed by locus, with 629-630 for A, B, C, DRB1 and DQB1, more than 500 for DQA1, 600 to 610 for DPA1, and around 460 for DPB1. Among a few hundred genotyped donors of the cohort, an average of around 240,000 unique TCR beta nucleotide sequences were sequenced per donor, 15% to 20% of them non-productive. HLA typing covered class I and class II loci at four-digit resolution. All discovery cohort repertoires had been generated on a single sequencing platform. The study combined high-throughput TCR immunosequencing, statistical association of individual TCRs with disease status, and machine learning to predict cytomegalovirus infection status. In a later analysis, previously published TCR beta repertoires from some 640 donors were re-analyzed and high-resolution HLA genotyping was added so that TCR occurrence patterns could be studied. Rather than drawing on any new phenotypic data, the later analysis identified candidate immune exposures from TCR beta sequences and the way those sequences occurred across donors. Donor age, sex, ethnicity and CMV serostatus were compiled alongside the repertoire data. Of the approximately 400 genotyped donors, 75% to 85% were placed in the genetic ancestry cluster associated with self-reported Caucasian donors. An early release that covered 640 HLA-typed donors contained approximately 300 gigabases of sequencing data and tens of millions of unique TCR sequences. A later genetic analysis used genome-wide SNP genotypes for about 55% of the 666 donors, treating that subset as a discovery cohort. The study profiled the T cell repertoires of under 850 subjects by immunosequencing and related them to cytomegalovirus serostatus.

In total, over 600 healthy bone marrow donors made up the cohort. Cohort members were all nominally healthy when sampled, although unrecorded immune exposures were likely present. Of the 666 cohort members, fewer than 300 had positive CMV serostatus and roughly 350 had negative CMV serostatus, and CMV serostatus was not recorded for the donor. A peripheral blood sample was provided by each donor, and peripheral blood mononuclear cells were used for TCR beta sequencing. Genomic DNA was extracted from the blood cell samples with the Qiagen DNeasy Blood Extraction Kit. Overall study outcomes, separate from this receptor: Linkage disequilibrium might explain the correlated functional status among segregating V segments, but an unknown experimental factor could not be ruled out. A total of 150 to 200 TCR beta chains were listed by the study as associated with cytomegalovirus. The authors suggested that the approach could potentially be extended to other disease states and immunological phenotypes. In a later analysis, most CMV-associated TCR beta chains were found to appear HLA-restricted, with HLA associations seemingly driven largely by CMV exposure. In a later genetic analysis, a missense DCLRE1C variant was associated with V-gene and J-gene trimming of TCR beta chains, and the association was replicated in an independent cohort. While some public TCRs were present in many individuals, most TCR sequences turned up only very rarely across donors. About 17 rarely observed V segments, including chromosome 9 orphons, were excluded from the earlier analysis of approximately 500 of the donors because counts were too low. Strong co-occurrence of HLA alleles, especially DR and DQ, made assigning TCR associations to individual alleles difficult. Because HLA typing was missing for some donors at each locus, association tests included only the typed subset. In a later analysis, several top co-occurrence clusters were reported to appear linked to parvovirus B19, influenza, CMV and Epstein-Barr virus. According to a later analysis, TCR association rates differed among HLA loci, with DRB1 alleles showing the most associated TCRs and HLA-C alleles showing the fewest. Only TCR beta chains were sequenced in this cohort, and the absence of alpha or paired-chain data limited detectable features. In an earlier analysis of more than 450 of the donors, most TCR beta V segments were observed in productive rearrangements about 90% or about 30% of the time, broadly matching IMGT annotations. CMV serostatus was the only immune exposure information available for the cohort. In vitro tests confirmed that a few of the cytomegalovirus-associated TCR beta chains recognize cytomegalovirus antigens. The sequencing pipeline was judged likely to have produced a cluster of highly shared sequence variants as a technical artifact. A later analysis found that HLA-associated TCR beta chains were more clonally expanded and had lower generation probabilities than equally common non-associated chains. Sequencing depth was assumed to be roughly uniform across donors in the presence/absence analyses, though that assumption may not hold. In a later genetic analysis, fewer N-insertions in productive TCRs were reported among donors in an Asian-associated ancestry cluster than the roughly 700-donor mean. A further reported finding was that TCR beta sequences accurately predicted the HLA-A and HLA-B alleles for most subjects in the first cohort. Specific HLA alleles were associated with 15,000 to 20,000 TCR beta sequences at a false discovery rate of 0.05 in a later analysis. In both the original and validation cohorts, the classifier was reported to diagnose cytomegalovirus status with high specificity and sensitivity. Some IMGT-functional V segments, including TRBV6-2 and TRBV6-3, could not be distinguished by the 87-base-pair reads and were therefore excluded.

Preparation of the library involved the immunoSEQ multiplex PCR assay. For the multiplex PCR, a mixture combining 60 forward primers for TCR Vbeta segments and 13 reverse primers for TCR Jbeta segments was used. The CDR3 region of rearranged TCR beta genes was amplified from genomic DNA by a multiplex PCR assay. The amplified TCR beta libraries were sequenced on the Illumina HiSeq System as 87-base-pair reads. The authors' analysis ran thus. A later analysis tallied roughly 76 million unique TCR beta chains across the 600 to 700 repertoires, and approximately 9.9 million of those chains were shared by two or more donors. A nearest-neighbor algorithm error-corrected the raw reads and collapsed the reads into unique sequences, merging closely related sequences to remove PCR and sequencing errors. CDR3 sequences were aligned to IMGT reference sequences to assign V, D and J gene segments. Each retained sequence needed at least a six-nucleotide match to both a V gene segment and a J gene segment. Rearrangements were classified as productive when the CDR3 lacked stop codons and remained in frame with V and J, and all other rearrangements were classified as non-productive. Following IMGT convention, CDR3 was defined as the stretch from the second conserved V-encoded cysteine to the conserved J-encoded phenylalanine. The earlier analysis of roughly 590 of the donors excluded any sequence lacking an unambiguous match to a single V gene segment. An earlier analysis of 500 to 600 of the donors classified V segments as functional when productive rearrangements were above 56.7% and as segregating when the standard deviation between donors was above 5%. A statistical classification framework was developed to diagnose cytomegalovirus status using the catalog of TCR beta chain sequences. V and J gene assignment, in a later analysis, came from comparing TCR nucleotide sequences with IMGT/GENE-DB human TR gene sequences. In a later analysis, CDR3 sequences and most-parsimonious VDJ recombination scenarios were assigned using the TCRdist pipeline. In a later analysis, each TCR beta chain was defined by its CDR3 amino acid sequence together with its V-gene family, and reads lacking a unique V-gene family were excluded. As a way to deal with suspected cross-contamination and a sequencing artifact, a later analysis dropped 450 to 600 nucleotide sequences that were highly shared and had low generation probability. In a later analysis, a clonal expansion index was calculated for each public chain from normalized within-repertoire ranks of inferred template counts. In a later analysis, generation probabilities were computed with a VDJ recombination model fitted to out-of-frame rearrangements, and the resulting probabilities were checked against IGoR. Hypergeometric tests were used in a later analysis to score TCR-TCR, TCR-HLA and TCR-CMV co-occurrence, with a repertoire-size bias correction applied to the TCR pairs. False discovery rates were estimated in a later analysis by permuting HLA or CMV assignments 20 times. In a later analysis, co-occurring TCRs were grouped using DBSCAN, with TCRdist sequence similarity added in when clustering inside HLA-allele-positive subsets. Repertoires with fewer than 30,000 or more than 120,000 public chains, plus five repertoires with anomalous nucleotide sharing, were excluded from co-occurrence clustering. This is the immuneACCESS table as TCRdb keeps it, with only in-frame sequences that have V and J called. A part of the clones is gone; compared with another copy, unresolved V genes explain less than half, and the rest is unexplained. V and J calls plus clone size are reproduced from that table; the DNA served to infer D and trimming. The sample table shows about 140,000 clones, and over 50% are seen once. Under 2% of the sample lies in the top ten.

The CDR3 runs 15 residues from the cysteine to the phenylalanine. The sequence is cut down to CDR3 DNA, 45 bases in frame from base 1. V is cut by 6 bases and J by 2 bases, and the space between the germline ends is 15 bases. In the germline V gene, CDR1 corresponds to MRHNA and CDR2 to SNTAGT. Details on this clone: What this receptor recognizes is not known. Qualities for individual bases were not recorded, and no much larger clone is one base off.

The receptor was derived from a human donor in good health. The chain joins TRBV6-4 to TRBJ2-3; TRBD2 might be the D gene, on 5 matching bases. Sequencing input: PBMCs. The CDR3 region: CASSPGEMPTDTQYF. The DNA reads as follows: TGTGCCAGCAGCCCTGGGGAGATGCCCACAGATACGCAGTATTTT.